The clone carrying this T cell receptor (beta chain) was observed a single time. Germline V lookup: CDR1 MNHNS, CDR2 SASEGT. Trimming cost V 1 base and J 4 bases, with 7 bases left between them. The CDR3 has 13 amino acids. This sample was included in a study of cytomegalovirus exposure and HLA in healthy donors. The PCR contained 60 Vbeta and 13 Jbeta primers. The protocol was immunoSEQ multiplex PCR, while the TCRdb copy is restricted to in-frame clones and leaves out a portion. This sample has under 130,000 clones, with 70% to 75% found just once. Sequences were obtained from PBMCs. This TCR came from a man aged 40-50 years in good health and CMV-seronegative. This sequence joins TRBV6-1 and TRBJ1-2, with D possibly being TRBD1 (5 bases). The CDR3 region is CASSEGGAYGYTF. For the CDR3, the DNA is TGTGCCAGCAGTGAAGGCGGGGCCTATGGCTACACCTTC.